This entry features one T cell receptor beta chain sequence. This sample is drawn from a study of blood T cell repertoires in COVID-19. Study information: Researchers got acute and convalescent COVID-19 samples from the United States, Italy and Spain.

The CDR3 has 16 amino acids. In the source study's methods: Quantification of nucleated cells was approximated via reference gene primer amplification. Using immunoSEQ multiplex PCR, the repertoire was profiled, and TCRdb retains in-frame clones only, with some absent. V, J and clone size were drawn from that table, and D and trimming were deduced from the DNA. The table records 35,000 to 50,000 clones, 80% to 90% of them present only once. The chain links TRBV1 to TRBJ2-3; no DNA check was done on the table's D call, TRBD2. TRBV1 is a pseudogene locus. The sequence came from a man aged 55-75 years with active COVID-19. Sequenced sample: peripheral blood. CDR3 DNA: TGCACCAGCAGCTTACCGGGACTAGCGGGGGGAGATACGCAGTATTTT. It specifies CTSSLPGLAGGDTQYF.